The clone carrying this TCR beta chain has a count of ten or more. The data were taken from a study of early T cells in non-severe SARS-CoV-2 infection. MiXCR, run by TCRdb on the 5' RACE reads, gives a single entry per CDR3 protein. The table records roughly 100,000 distinct CDR3 sequences, around 12% of them present only once. V was trimmed by 0 bases and J by 6 bases, leaving 10 bases between them. CDR1 and CDR2 from the germline V gene are SGHRS and YFSETQ. This CDR3 is 13 amino acids long. The sample taken for sequencing was whole blood. The chain couples TRBV5-1 to TRBJ2-7, with D possibly called TRBD1 or TRBD2 (6 bases each). The TCR comes from an adult who was a healthcare worker with PCR-confirmed SARS-CoV-2 infection or an uninfected control (not recorded which). DNA of the CDR3: TGCGCCAGCAGCTTGGGCCCGGGGGCCGAGCAGTACTTC. Residues: CASSLGPGAEQYF.